This T cell receptor beta chain comes out of a study of T cells in Graves' hyperthyroidism and ophthalmopathy. The wider study: Sampling of peripheral blood happened at initial diagnosis, prior to any treatment.

What was amplified from RNA transcripts were TCR beta CDR3 regions. HTBI primers were employed in a first-round RT-PCR of the TCR CDR3. Each CDR3 protein gets one entry after TCRdb re-called the multiplex PCR reads with MiXCR. Of about 250,000 distinct CDR3 sequences in the sample, approximately 20% were seen once. V was cut by 1 base and J by 8 bases, with 11 bases left in between. CDR1 LNHNV and CDR2 YYDKDF come from the germline V gene (reference sequence). The CDR3 is 13 residues long. The study's findings and limits: Peripheral blood also featured most of the thyroid clonotypes expanded above 0.001.

This clonotype was seen more than once but under ten times. Its cognate antigen is unknown. J is TRBJ1-2 and V is TRBV15, with no clear D. The sample comprised blood. This TCR was recovered from a man aged 25 to 40 with Graves' ophthalmopathy. The CDR3 DNA sequence: TGTGCCACCAGCAGAGGGAAGGCTGAGGGCTACACCTTC. Translating gives CATSRGKAEGYTF.